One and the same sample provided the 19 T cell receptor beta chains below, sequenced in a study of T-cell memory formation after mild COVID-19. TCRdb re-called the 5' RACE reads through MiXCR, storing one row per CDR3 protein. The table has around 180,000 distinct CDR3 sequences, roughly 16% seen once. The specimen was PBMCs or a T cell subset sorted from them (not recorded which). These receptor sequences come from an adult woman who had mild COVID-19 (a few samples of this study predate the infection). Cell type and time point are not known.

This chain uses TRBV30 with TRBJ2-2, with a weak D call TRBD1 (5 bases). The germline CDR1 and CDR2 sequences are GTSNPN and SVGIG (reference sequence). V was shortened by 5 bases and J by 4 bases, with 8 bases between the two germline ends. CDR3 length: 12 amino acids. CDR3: CAWQGGTGELFF. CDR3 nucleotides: TGTGCCTGGCAGGGTGGCACCGGGGAGCTGTTTTTT.

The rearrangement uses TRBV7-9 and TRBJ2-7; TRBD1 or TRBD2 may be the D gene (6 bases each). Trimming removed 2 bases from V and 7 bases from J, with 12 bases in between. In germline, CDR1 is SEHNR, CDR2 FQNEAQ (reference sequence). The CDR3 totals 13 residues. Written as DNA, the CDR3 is TGTGCCAGCAGCTTATTAGGAGGGGGAGAGCAGTACTTC. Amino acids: CASSLLGGGEQYF.

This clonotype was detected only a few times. CDR3 in amino acids: CASSEARAAGGKLFF. The CDR3 DNA sequence: TGTGCCAGCAGTGAAGCGAGGGCAGCCGGAGGAAAACTGTTTTTT. The V gene is TRBV6-1, the J gene TRBJ1-4; D not resolved. Between the trimmed V and J ends, which lost 0 bases and 10 bases, there was a span of 15 bases. The CDR3 loop spans 15 amino acids. Germline V gene data show CDR1 as MNHNS and CDR2 as SASEGT.

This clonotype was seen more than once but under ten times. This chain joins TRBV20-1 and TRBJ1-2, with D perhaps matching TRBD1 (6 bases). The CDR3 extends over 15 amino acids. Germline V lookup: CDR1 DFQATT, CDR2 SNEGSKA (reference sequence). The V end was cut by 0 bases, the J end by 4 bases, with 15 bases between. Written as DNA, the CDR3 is TGCAGTGCTAGAGACAAAACAGGGTTCACCTATGGCTACACCTTC. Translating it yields CSARDKTGFTYGYTF.

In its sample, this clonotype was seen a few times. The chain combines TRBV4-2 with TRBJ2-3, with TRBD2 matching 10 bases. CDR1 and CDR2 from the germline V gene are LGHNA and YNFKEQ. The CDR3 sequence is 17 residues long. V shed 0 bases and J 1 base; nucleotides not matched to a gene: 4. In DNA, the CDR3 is TGTGCCAGCAGCCAAGAGATCGGGACTAGCGGCACAGATACGCAGTATTTT. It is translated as CASSQEIGTSGTDTQYF.

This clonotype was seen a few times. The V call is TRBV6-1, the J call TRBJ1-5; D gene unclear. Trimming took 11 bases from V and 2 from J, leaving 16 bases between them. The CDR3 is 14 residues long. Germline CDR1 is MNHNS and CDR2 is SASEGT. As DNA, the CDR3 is TGTGCCGCCCAAAACTTCTTAGGCAATCAGCCCCAGCATTTT. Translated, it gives CAAQNFLGNQPQHF.

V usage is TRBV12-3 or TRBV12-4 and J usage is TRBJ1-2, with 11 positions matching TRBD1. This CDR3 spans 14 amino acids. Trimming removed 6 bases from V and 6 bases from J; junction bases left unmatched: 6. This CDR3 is CASSPGQGANGYTF. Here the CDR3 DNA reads TGTGCCAGCAGCCCAGGACAGGGGGCGAATGGCTACACCTTC.

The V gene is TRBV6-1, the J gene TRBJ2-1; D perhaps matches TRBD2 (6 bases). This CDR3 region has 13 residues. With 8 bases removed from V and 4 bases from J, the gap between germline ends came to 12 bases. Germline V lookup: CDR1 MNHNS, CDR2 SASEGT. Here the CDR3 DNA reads TGTGCCAGCGGGACTTTTAAATACAATGAGCAGTTCTTC. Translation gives CASGTFKYNEQFF.

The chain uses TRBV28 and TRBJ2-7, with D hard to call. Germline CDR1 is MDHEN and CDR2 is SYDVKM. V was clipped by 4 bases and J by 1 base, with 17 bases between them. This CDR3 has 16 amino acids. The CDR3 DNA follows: TGTGCCAGCAGTTATTCGTTCGGCCAGAGATCCTACGAGCAGTACTTC. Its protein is CASSYSFGQRSYEQYF. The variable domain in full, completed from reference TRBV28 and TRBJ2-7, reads DVKVTQSSRYLVKRTGEKVFLECVQDMDHENMFWYRQDPGLGLRLIYFSYDVKMKEKGDIPEGYSVSREKKERFSLILESASTNQTSMYLCASSYSFGQRSYEQYFGPGTRLTVT.

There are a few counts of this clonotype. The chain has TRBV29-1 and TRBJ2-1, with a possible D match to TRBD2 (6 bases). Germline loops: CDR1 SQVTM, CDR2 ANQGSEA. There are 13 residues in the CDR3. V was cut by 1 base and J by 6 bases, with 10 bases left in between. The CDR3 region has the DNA TGCAGCGTTGAAGGACTAGTCGTCAATGAGCAGTTCTTC. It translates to CSVEGLVVNEQFF.

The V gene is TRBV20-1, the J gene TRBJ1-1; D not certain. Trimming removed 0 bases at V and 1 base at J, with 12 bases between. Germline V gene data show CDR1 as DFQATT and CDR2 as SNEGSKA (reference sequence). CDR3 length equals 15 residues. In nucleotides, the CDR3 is TGCAGTGCTAGAGATGGGAATCGGGGGAACACTGAAGCTTTCTTT. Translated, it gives CSARDGNRGNTEAFF.

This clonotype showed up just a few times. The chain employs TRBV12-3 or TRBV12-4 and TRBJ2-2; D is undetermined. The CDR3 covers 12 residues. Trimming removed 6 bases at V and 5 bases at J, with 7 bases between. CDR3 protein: CASRPITGELFF. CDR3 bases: TGTGCCAGCAGACCGATAACCGGGGAGCTGTTTTTT.

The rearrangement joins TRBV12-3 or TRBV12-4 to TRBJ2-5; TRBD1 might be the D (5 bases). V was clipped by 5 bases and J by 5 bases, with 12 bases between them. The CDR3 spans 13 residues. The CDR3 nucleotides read TGTGCCAGCAGTCCAGGGTTTTTGGAGACCCAGTACTTC. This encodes CASSPGFLETQYF.

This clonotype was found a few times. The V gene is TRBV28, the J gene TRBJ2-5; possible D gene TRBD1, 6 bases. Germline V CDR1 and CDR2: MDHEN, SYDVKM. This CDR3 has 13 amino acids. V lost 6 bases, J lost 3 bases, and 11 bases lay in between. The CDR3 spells CASRPQGKETQYF. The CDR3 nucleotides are TGTGCCAGCAGGCCACAGGGAAAAGAGACCCAGTACTTC.

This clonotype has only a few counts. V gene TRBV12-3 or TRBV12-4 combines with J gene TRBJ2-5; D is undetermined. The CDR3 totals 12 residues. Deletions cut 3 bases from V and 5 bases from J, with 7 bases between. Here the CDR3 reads CASSLGMETQYF. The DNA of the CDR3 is TGTGCCAGCAGTTTGGGGATGGAGACCCAGTACTTC.

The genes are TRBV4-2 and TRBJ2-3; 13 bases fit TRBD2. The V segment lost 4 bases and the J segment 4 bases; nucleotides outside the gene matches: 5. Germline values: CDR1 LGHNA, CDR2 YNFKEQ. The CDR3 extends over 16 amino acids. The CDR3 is CASSRGLAGDADTQYF. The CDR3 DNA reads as TGTGCCAGCAGCCGAGGACTAGCGGGAGATGCAGATACGCAGTATTTT.

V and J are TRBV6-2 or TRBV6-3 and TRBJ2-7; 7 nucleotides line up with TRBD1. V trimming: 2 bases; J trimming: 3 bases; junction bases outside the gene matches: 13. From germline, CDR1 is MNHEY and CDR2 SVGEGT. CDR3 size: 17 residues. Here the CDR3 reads CASSYRGRTGGFYEQYF. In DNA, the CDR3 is TGTGCCAGCAGTTACCGGGGCCGGACAGGCGGATTCTACGAGCAGTACTTC.

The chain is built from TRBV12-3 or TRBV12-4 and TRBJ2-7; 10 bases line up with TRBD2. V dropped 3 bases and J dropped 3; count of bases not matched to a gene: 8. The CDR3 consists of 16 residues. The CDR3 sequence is CASSFAPSSGSYEQYF. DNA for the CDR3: TGTGCCAGCAGTTTTGCACCTTCTAGCGGGAGCTACGAGCAGTACTTC.

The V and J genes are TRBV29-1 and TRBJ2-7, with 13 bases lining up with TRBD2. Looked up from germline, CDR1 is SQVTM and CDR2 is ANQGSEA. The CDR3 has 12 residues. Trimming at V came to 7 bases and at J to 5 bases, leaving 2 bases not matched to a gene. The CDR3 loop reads CSAGTSGNEQYF. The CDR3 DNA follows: TGCAGCGCCGGGACTAGCGGGAACGAGCAGTACTTC.